This T cell receptor beta chain was documented in a study of CD8 T cells in Susac syndrome. Germline V gives CDR1 KGHDR, CDR2 SFDVKD. V shed 8 bases and J shed 9 bases, with 16 bases lying between them. The CDR3 loop spans 12 amino acids. From blood CD8+ and CD4+ T cells, TCR beta sequences were generated. It was negative isolation that provided the CD8+ and CD4+ T cells, whereas TEMRA cells were enriched by FACS. RNA was extracted with the RNeasy kit, and a quantity of roughly 0.45 to 1 ug was reverse transcribed using random hexamers. An immunoSEQ multiplex PCR generated amplified TCR beta CDR3 products spanning 54 Vbeta and 13 Jbeta. TCRdb reprocessed the immunoSEQ multiplex PCR reads with MiXCR, giving one entry per CDR3 protein. The repertoire consists of about 200,000 distinct CDR3 sequences, with 85% to 95% occurring once and the leading ten covering approximately 0.081%.

This TCR derives from a human donor with multiple sclerosis. Sequencing input: CD4+ T cells from PBMCs. The chain joins TRBV24-1 to TRBJ2-7, with TRBD1 as a possible D gene (6 bases). CDR3 bases: TGTGCCACCACTCCGGGACACATCTTGCAGTACTTC. Protein product: CATTPGHILQYF.